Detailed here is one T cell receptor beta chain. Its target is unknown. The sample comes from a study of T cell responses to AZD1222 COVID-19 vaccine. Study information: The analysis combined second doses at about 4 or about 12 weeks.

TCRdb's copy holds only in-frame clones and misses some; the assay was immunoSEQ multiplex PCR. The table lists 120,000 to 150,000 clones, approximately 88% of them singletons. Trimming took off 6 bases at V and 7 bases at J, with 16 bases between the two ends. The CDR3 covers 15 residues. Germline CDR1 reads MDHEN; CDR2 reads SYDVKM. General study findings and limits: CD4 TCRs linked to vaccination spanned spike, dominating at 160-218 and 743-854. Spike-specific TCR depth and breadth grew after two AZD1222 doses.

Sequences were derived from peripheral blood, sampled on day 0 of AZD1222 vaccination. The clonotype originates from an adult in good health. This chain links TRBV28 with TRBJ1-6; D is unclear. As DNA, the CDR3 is TGTGCCAGCAGGATGGGTTCCATCAAAAATTCACCCCTCCACTTT. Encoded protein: CASRMGSIKNSPLHF.